A selection of T cell receptor beta chains follows, all from one sample in a study of shared clonotypes between healthy human individuals. Only in-frame clones appear in the TCRdb table, and some are missing; sequencing was by immunoSEQ multiplex PCR. The data contain nearly 2 million clones, roughly 94% of them singletons. The specimen sequenced was naive CD8+ T cells sorted from blood. Every receptor here comes from a young man in good health. Each CDR3 is given with its conserved first and last residue. The order of the fields is V gene, D gene, clone size, J gene, CDR3 protein, CDR3 DNA. The D gene is left open where the match is weak. Clone size appears in some rows only: once, few, many, or a class for an expanded clone.

v_call: TRBV4-1
d_call: -
clone_size: -
j_call: TRBJ2-5
cdr3_aa: CASSQSASLGKTQYF
cdr3_nt: TGCGCCAGCAGCCAGTCTGCCTCCCTTGGAAAGACCCAGTACTTC

v_call: TRBV30
d_call: TRBD1
clone_size: -
j_call: TRBJ1-1
cdr3_aa: CAWSVTGDTEAFF
cdr3_nt: TGTGCCTGGAGTGTAACAGGGGACACTGAAGCTTTCTTT

v_call: TRBV27
d_call: -
clone_size: -
j_call: TRBJ1-1
cdr3_aa: CASSLSGENTEAFF
cdr3_nt: TGTGCCAGCAGTTTATCGGGAGAGAACACTGAAGCTTTCTTT

v_call: TRBV13
d_call: -
clone_size: -
j_call: TRBJ2-3
cdr3_aa: CASSLGRQTGGTDTQYF
cdr3_nt: TGTGCCAGCAGCTTAGGCAGACAGACGGGCGGCACAGATACGCAGTATTTT

v_call: TRBV15
d_call: -
clone_size: -
j_call: TRBJ2-3
cdr3_aa: CATSRDGNGDTQYF
cdr3_nt: TGTGCCACCAGCAGAGATGGAAACGGAGATACGCAGTATTTT

v_call: TRBV2
d_call: -
clone_size: once
j_call: TRBJ2-2
cdr3_aa: CASSTAWVSDGELFF
cdr3_nt: TGTGCCAGTTCTACAGCCTGGGTCTCAGACGGGGAGCTGTTTTTT

v_call: TRBV14
d_call: -
clone_size: -
j_call: TRBJ2-5
cdr3_aa: CASSPAGETQYF
cdr3_nt: TGTGCCAGCAGCCCGGCGGGGGAGACCCAGTACTTC

v_call: TRBV7-9
d_call: TRBD2
clone_size: -
j_call: TRBJ2-1
cdr3_aa: CASSSSGDPYNEQFF
cdr3_nt: TGTGCCAGCAGCTCCAGCGGGGACCCCTACAATGAGCAGTTCTTC

v_call: TRBV7-9
d_call: -
clone_size: -
j_call: TRBJ1-1
cdr3_aa: CASGWAIEAFF
cdr3_nt: TGTGCCAGCGGGTGGGCCATAGAAGCTTTCTTT

v_call: TRBV30
d_call: -
clone_size: -
j_call: TRBJ2-7
cdr3_aa: CAWSVLFETGPYEQYF
cdr3_nt: TGTGCCTGGAGTGTACTTTTTGAGACAGGCCCCTACGAGCAGTACTTC

v_call: TRBV20-1
d_call: -
clone_size: -
j_call: TRBJ1-2
cdr3_aa: CSAAVEGGYTF
cdr3_nt: TGCAGTGCTGCGGTGGAGGGAGGCTACACCTTC

v_call: TRBV27
d_call: -
clone_size: -
j_call: TRBJ2-3
cdr3_aa: CASSSIVFSSTDTQYF
cdr3_nt: TGTGCCAGCAGTTCAATAGTATTCTCTAGCACAGATACGCAGTATTTT

v_call: TRBV15
d_call: TRBD1
clone_size: -
j_call: TRBJ1-6
cdr3_aa: CATSNIGQGYSPLHF
cdr3_nt: TGTGCCACCAGCAACATAGGACAGGGGTATTCACCCCTCCACTTT

v_call: TRBV30
d_call: -
clone_size: -
j_call: TRBJ1-1
cdr3_aa: CAWSVGAGNTEAFF
cdr3_nt: TGTGCCTGGAGTGTAGGGGCGGGGAACACTGAAGCTTTCTTT

v_call: TRBV7-7
d_call: -
clone_size: -
j_call: TRBJ2-1
cdr3_aa: CASSLSPSVYNEQFF
cdr3_nt: TGTGCTAGCAGCTTAAGTCCTAGCGTCTACAATGAGCAGTTCTTC

v_call: TRBV7-2
d_call: TRBD2
clone_size: -
j_call: TRBJ2-7
cdr3_aa: CASSLAERGYEQYF
cdr3_nt: TGTGCCAGCAGCTTAGCGGAGCGGGGCTACGAGCAGTACTTC

v_call: TRBV11-2
d_call: TRBD1
clone_size: -
j_call: TRBJ2-7
cdr3_aa: CASSVTTGAFADQYF
cdr3_nt: TGTGCCAGCAGCGTTACCACAGGGGCCTTCGCGGATCAGTACTTC

v_call: TRBV7-9
d_call: TRBD1
clone_size: once
j_call: TRBJ1-1
cdr3_aa: CASSSNRQGGGTEAFF
cdr3_nt: TGTGCCAGCAGCTCTAATCGACAGGGAGGAGGCACTGAAGCTTTCTTT

v_call: TRBV5-6
d_call: TRBD2
clone_size: -
j_call: TRBJ2-3
cdr3_aa: CASSSGLLTDTQYF
cdr3_nt: TGTGCCAGCAGCTCGGGACTACTCACAGATACGCAGTATTTT

v_call: TRBV11-3
d_call: -
clone_size: -
j_call: TRBJ2-1
cdr3_aa: CASSTTETAGLYNEQFF
cdr3_nt: TGTGCCAGCAGCACAACCGAGACGGCGGGGTTGTACAATGAGCAGTTCTTC

v_call: TRBV7-9
d_call: -
clone_size: -
j_call: TRBJ1-1
cdr3_aa: CASSLEDTEAFF
cdr3_nt: TGTGCCAGCAGCTTAGAGGATACTGAAGCTTTCTTT

v_call: TRBV7-9
d_call: -
clone_size: -
j_call: TRBJ1-5
cdr3_aa: CASSLVGYNQPQHF
cdr3_nt: TGTGCCAGCAGCTTAGTAGGGTACAATCAGCCCCAGCATTTT

v_call: TRBV30
d_call: -
clone_size: once
j_call: TRBJ1-1
cdr3_aa: CAWSVGFTEAFF
cdr3_nt: TGTGCCTGGAGTGTTGGTTTCACTGAAGCTTTCTTT

v_call: TRBV10-3
d_call: TRBD2
clone_size: -
j_call: TRBJ2-1
cdr3_aa: CASAPVDLADDDEQFF
cdr3_nt: TGTGCCTCTGCTCCAGTCGACCTAGCGGATGACGATGAGCAGTTCTTC

v_call: TRBV29-1
d_call: -
clone_size: -
j_call: TRBJ2-3
cdr3_aa: CSVEPGWADTQYF
cdr3_nt: TGCAGCGTTGAACCAGGGTGGGCAGATACGCAGTATTTT

v_call: TRBV10-3
d_call: TRBD1
clone_size: -
j_call: TRBJ2-3
cdr3_aa: CAISWDSQTSTDTQYF
cdr3_nt: TGTGCCATCAGCTGGGACAGCCAAACTAGCACAGATACGCAGTATTTT

v_call: TRBV11-2
d_call: -
clone_size: -
j_call: TRBJ2-7
cdr3_aa: CASSAGGSYYEQYF
cdr3_nt: TGTGCCAGCAGCGCCGGAGGTTCCTACTACGAGCAGTACTTC

v_call: TRBV5-1
d_call: TRBD1
clone_size: -
j_call: TRBJ1-4
cdr3_aa: CASSSGTGGEKLFF
cdr3_nt: TGCGCCAGCAGTTCCGGGACAGGGGGTGAAAAACTGTTTTTT

v_call: TRBV30
d_call: TRBD1
clone_size: -
j_call: TRBJ2-7
cdr3_aa: CAWSVQQGSNEQYF
cdr3_nt: TGTGCCTGGAGTGTACAACAGGGGTCCAACGAGCAGTACTTC

v_call: TRBV5-1
d_call: TRBD2
clone_size: -
j_call: TRBJ2-5
cdr3_aa: CASSWRGGQETQYF
cdr3_nt: TGCGCCAGCAGCTGGCGGGGGGGCCAAGAGACCCAGTACTTC

v_call: TRBV6-5
d_call: -
clone_size: -
j_call: TRBJ1-1
cdr3_aa: CASSYSKDTEAFF
cdr3_nt: TGTGCCAGCAGTTACTCGAAGGACACGGAGGCTTTCTTT

v_call: TRBV2
d_call: TRBD1
clone_size: -
j_call: TRBJ2-7
cdr3_aa: CASSDQRQGYEQYF
cdr3_nt: TGTGCCAGCAGTGATCAACGACAGGGCTACGAGCAGTACTTC

v_call: TRBV30
d_call: -
clone_size: -
j_call: TRBJ2-7
cdr3_aa: CACRQGGYEQYF
cdr3_nt: TGTGCCTGCCGGCAGGGGGGCTACGAGCAGTACTTC